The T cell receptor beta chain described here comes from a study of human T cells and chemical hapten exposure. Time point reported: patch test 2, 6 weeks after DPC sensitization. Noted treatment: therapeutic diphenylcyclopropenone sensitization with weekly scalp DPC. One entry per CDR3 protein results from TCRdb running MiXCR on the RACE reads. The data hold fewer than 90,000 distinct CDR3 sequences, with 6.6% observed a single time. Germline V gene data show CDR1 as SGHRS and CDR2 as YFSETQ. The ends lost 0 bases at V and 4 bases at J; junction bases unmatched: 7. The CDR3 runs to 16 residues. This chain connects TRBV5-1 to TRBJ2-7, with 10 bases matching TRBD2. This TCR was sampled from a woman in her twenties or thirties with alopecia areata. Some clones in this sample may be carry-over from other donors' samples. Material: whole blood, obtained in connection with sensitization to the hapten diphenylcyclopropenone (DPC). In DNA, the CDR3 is TGCGCCAGCAGCTTGGAGGAGCGGGGGGGCTATTACGAGCAGTACTTC. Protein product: CASSLEERGGYYEQYF.